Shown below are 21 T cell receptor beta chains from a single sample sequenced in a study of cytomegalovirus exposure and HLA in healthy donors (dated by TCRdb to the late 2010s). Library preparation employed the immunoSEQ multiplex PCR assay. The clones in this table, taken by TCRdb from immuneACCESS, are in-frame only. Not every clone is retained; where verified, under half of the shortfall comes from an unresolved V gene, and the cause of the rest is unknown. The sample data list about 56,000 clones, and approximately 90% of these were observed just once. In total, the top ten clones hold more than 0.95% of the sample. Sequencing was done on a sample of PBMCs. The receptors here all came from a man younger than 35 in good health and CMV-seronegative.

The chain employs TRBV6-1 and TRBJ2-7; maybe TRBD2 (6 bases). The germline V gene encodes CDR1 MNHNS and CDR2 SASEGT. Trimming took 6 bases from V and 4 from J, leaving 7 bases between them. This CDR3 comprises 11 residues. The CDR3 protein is CASREGYEQYF. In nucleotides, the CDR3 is TGTGCCAGCAGGGAGGGGTACGAGCAGTACTTC.

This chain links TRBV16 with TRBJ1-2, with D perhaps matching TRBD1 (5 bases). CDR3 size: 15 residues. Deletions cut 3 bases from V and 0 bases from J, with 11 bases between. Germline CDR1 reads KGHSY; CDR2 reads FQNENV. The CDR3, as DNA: TGTGCCAGCAGCCAGCAGGGTACGGCTAACTATGGCTACACCTTC. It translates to CASSQQGTANYGYTF.

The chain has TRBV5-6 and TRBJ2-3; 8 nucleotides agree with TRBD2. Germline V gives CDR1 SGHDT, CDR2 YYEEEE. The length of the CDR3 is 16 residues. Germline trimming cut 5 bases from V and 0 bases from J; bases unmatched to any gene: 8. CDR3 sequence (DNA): TGTGCCAGCAGTTTCCCGGGACTAGTTAGCACAGATACGCAGTATTTT. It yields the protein CASSFPGLVSTDTQYF.

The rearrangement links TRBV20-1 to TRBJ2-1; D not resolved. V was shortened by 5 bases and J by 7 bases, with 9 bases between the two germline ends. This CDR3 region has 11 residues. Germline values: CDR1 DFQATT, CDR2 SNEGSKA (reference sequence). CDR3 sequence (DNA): TGCAGTGCTCGAGTCGTAAATGAGCAGTTCTTC. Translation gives CSARVVNEQFF.

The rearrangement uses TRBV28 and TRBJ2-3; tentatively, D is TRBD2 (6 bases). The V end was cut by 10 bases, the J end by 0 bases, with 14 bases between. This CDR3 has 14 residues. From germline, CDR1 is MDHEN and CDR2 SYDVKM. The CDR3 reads CATKSGSSTDTQYF. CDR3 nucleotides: TGTGCCACCAAATCCGGGAGTAGCACAGATACGCAGTATTTT.

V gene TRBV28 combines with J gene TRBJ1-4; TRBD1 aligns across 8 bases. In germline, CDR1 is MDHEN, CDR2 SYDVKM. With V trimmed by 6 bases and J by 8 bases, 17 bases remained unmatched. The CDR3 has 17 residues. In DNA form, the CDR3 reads TGTGCCAGCAGCCAAACCCCCCACAGGGGGGAAAGCGAAAAACTGTTTTTT. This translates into CASSQTPHRGESEKLFF. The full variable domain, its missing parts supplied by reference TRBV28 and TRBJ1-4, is DVKVTQSSRYLVKRTGEKVFLECVQDMDHENMFWYRQDPGLGLRLIYFSYDVKMKEKGDIPEGYSVSREKKERFSLILESASTNQTSMYLCASSQTPHRGESEKLFFGSGTQLSVL.

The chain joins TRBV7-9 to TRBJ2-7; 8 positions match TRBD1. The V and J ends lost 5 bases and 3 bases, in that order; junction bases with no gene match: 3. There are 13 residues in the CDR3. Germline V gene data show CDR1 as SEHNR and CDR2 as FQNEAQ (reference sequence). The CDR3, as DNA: TGTGCCAGCAGCCGGACAGGGAACTACGAGCAGTACTTC. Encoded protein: CASSRTGNYEQYF.

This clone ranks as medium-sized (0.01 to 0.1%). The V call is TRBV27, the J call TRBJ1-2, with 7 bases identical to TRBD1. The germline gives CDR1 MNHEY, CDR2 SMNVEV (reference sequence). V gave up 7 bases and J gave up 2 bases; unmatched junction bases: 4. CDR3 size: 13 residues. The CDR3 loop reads CASKGGLNYGYTF. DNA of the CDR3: TGTGCCAGCAAAGGGGGCTTGAACTATGGCTACACCTTC.

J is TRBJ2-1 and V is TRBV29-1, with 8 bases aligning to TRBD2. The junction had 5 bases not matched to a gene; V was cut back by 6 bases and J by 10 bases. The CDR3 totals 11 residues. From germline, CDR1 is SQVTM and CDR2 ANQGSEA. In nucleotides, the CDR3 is TGCAGCGTAGTAGCGGGACGCGAGCAGTTCTTC. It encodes CSVVAGREQFF.

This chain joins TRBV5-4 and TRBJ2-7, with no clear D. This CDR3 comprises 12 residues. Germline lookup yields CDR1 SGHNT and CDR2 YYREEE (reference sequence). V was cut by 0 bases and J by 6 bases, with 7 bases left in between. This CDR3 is CASSLVSGEQYF. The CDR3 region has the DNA TGTGCCAGCAGCTTGGTGTCGGGCGAGCAGTACTTC. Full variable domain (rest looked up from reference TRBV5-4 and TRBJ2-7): ETGVTQSPTHLIKTRGQQVTLRCSSQSGHNTVSWYQQALGQGPQFIFQYYREEENGRGNFPPRFSGLQFPNYSSELNVNALELDDSALYLCASSLVSGEQYFGPGTRLTVT.

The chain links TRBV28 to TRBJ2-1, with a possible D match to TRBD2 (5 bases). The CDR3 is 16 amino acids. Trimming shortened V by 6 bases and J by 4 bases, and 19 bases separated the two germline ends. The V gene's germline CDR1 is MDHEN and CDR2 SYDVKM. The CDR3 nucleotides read TGTGCCAGCAGCCCGCGGACGGCGGGTGGATACAATGAGCAGTTCTTC. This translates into CASSPRTAGGYNEQFF.

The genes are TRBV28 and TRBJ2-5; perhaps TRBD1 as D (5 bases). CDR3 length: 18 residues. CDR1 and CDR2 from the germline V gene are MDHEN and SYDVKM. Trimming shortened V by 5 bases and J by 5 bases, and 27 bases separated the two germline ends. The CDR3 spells CASSGAALGGRYGETQYF. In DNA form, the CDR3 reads TGTGCCAGCAGTGGGGCAGCATTGGGCGGCCGGTACGGGGAGACCCAGTACTTC. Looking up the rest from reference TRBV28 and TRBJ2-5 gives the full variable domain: DVKVTQSSRYLVKRTGEKVFLECVQDMDHENMFWYRQDPGLGLRLIYFSYDVKMKEKGDIPEGYSVSREKKERFSLILESASTNQTSMYLCASSGAALGGRYGETQYFGPGTRLLVL.

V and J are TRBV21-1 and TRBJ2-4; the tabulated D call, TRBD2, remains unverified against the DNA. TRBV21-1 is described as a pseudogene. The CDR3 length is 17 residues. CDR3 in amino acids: CASLPGLAELAKNIQYF. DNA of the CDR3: TGTGCCAGCCTACCCGGACTAGCGGAACTAGCCAAAAACATTCAGTACTTC.

This chain's CDR3 is CASSLFLGGTVYYGYTF. The CDR3 DNA reads TGTGCCAGCAGTTTATTTCTGGGGGGGACCGTGTACTATGGCTACACCTTC. The rearrangement links TRBV28 to TRBJ1-2, with D perhaps TRBD1 (5 bases). V was trimmed by 1 base and J by 3 bases, leaving 18 bases between them. There are 17 residues in the CDR3. CDR1 and CDR2 (germline): MDHEN, SYDVKM.

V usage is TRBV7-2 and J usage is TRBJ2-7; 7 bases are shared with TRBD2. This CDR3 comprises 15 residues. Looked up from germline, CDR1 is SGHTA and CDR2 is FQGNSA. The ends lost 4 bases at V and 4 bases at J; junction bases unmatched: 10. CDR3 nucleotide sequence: TGTGCCAGCAGCTCCTCCCCTAGCGGAACTTACGAGCAGTACTTC. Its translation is CASSSSPSGTYEQYF.

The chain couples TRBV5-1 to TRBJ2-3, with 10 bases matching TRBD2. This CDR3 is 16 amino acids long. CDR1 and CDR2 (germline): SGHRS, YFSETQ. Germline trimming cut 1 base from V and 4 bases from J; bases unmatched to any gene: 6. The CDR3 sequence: CASSLSLAGAADTQYF. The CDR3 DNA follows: TGCGCCAGCAGCTTGAGTCTAGCGGGAGCCGCAGATACGCAGTATTTT.

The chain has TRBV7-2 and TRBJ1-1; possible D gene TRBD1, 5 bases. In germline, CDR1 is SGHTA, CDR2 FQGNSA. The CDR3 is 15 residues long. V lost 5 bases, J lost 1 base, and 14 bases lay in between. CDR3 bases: TGTGCCAGCAGCCCAACCAGGGTTTCGAACACTGAAGCTTTCTTT. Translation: CASSPTRVSNTEAFF. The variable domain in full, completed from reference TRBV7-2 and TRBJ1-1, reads GAGVSQSPSNKVTEKGKDVELRCDPISGHTALYWYRQSLGQGLEFLIYFQGNSAPDKSGLPSDRFSAERTGGSVSTLTIQRTQQEDSAVYLCASSPTRVSNTEAFFGQGTRLTVV.

Here the CDR3 reads CASSLRLVTGELFF. The CDR3 DNA sequence: TGTGCCAGCAGTCTCCGACTCGTCACCGGGGAGCTGTTTTTT. The chain carries TRBV27 and TRBJ2-2; D not certain. Germline V gene sequence: CDR1 MNHEY, CDR2 SMNVEV (reference sequence). The CDR3 loop spans 14 amino acids. The germline V and J ends were trimmed by 5 bases and 4 bases, with 11 bases remaining between them.

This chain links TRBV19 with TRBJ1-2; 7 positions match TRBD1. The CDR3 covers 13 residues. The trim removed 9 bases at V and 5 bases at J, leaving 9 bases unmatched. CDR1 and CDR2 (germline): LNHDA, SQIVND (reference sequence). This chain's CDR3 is CASSRDRDYGYTF. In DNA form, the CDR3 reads TGTGCCAGCTCACGGGACAGAGATTATGGCTACACCTTC.

CDR3 sequence (DNA): TGTGCCAGCAGCTTCAGGGGGACAGGGGTAAACATTCAGTACTTC. This gives the protein CASSFRGTGVNIQYF. The chain is built from TRBV5-4 and TRBJ2-4; 10 bases are a match to TRBD1. J was trimmed by 6 bases and V by 2 bases; bases with no gene match: 5. This CDR3 is built from 15 residues. Germline V lookup: CDR1 SGHNT, CDR2 YYREEE (reference sequence).

CDR3 residues: CASSEVPGQKLGGYTF. DNA for the CDR3: TGTGCCAGCAGTGAAGTTCCGGGACAAAAATTGGGTGGCTACACCTTC. The chain is built from TRBV6-1 and TRBJ1-2, with a weak D call TRBD1 (6 bases). CDR3 length: 16 residues. The germline V gene encodes CDR1 MNHNS and CDR2 SASEGT. The germline V and J ends were trimmed by 1 base and 7 bases, with 19 bases remaining between them.